The 8 T cell receptor beta chains below all came from one sample that was sequenced in a study of T cells in Graves' hyperthyroidism and ophthalmopathy. Researchers took RNA transcripts and amplified the TCR beta CDR3 regions from them. TCR CDR3 regions were first amplified by RT-PCR with HTBI primers. From the multiplex PCR reads, TCRdb called clonotypes with MiXCR, one entry per CDR3 protein. The sample yields approximately 260,000 distinct CDR3 sequences, 15% seen once. Sequencing was done on a sample of blood. The receptors come from a woman aged 50 to 60 with Graves' hyperthyroidism that later progressed to Graves' ophthalmopathy.

This clonotype was picked up many times. The chain joins TRBV20-1 to TRBJ1-1; D is unresolved. CDR1 is DFQATT, CDR2 SNEGSKA, per germline (reference sequence). V lost 0 bases, J lost 1 base, and 15 bases lay in between. The CDR3 runs to 16 residues. CDR3 sequence (DNA): TGCAGTGCTAGAGATCGTTTATGGGTGGGGAACACTGAAGCTTTCTTT. It is translated as CSARDRLWVGNTEAFF.

The chain combines TRBV25-1 with TRBJ1-3; tentatively, D is TRBD1 (6 bases). The CDR3 sequence is 14 residues long. CDR1 and CDR2 (germline): MGHDK, SYGVNS. V gave up 2 bases and J gave up 2 bases, with 7 bases separating them. CDR3 sequence reads: CASSEQGTGNTIYF. The CDR3 DNA sequence: TGTGCCAGCAGTGAACAGGGGACTGGAAACACCATATATTTT.

The chain recombines TRBV28 with TRBJ1-1, with D possibly matching TRBD1 (5 bases). The V end was cut by 6 bases, the J end by 3 bases, with 14 bases between. CDR1 and CDR2 from the germline V gene are MDHEN and SYDVKM. The CDR3 runs to 14 residues. The CDR3 region has the DNA TGTGCCAGCAGCCCCAGGGACCTGGACACTGAAGCTTTCTTT. Its protein is CASSPRDLDTEAFF. Using reference TRBV28 and TRBJ1-1 for the parts outside the CDR3, the full variable domain is DVKVTQSSRYLVKRTGEKVFLECVQDMDHENMFWYRQDPGLGLRLIYFSYDVKMKEKGDIPEGYSVSREKKERFSLILESASTNQTSMYLCASSPRDLDTEAFFGQGTRLTVV.

This clonotype was observed many times. The gene calls are TRBV6-6 and TRBJ2-5; D remains ambiguous. The CDR3 totals 17 residues. Trimming took 0 bases from V and 2 from J, leaving 16 bases between them. Germline assignment: CDR1 MNHNY and CDR2 SVGAGI (reference sequence). The DNA of the CDR3 is TGTGCCAGCAGTTACTCACGCCTCGGTGTCGGACAAGAGACCCAGTACTTC. Its protein is CASSYSRLGVGQETQYF.

This clonotype has a count of ten or more. The J gene is TRBJ1-5, the V gene TRBV6-1; D possibly corresponds to TRBD1 (6 bases). CDR1 MNHNS and CDR2 SASEGT come from the germline V gene. Trimming left V 5 bases short and J 7 bases short, with 15 bases between. The CDR3 sequence is 14 residues long. The CDR3 is CASSYSGEVQPQHF. The CDR3 bases are TGTGCCAGCAGTTACTCAGGGGAAGTGCAGCCCCAGCATTTT.

In its sample, this clonotype was seen many times. V and J are TRBV18 and TRBJ2-4, with a weak D call TRBD1 (6 bases). The ends were cut back, 3 bases at V and 6 bases at J, with 18 bases in the middle. CDR3 length equals 16 residues. In germline, CDR1 is KGHSH, CDR2 LQKENI. The CDR3 bases are TGTGCCAGCTCACCCGTGGGACCTGCCAGGGGAAACATTCAGTACTTC. This sequence encodes CASSPVGPARGNIQYF.

This clonotype showed up just a few times. The V gene is TRBV11-2, the J gene TRBJ1-1; 11 bases are shared with TRBD1. Germline values: CDR1 SGHAT, CDR2 FQNNGV. The CDR3 has 18 amino acids. Trimming took 3 bases from V and 0 from J; bases not matched to a gene: 9. The CDR3 here is CASSFRTGGAWLNTEAFF. For the CDR3, the DNA is TGTGCCAGCAGCTTTCGGACAGGGGGCGCTTGGTTGAACACTGAAGCTTTCTTT.

This clonotype occurred many times. V and J are TRBV7-2 and TRBJ1-2; 7 bases line up with TRBD1. V shed 2 bases, J shed 4 bases, and the junction held 7 bases outside the gene matches. The CDR3 runs to 15 residues. The germline V gene has CDR1 SGHTA and CDR2 FQGNSA. In DNA form, the CDR3 reads TGTGCCAGCAGCTTAAACTGGGACAGTCCCTATGGCTACACCTTC. Protein: CASSLNWDSPYGYTF.